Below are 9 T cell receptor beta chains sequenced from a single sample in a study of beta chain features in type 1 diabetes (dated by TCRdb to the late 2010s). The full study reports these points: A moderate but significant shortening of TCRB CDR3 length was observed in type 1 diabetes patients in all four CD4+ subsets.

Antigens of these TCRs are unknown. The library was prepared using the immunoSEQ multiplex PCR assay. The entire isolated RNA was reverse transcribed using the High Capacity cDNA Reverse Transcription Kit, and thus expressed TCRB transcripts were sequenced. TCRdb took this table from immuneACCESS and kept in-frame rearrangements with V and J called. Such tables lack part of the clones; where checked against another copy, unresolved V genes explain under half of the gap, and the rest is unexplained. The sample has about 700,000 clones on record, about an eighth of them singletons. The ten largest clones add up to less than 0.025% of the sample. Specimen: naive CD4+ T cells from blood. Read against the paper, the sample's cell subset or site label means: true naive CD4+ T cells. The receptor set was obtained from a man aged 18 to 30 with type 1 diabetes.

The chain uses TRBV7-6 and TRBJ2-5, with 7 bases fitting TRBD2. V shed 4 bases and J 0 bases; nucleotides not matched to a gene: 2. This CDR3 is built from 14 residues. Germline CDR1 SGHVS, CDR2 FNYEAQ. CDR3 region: CASSWGGNQETQYF. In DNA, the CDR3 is TGTGCCAGCAGCTGGGGGGGAAACCAAGAGACCCAGTACTTC.

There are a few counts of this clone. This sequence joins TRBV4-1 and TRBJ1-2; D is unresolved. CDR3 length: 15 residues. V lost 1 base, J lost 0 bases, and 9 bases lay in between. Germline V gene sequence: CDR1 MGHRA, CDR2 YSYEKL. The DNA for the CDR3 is TGCGCCAGCAGCCAAGTGGCAGAGTCTAACTATGGCTACACCTTC. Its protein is CASSQVAESNYGYTF.

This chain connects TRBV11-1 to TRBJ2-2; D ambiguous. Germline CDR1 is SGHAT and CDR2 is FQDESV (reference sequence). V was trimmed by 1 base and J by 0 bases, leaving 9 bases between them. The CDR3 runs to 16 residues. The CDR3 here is CASSLGSLTNTGELFF. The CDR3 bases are TGTGCCAGCAGCTTAGGTTCCCTTACGAACACCGGGGAGCTGTTTTTT.

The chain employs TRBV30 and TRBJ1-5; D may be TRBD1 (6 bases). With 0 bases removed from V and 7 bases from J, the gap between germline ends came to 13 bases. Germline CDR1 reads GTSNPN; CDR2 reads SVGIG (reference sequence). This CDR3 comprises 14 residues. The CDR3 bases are TGTGCCTGGAGTGTACGTGGGGGCGGGCAGCCCCAGCATTTT. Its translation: CAWSVRGGGQPQHF.

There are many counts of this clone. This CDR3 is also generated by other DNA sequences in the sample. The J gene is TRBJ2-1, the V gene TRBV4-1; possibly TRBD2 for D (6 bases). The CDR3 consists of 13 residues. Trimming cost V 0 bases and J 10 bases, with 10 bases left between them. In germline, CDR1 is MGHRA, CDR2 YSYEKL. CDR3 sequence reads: CASSQDRGTEQFF. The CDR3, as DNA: TGCGCCAGCAGCCAAGATCGGGGGACCGAGCAGTTCTTC.

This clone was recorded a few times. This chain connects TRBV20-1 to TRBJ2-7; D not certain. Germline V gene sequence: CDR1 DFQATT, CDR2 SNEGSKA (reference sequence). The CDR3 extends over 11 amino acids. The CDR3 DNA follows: TGCACCACCCTAAATGATCGCGAGCAGTACTTC. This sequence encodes CTTLNDREQYF.

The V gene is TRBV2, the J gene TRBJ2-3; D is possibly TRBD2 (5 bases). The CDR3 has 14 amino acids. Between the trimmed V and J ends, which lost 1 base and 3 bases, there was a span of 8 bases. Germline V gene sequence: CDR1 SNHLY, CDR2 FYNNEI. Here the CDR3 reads CASSEGADTDTQYF. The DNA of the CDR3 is TGTGCCAGCAGTGAAGGAGCGGATACAGATACGCAGTATTTT. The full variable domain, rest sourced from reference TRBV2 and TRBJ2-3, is EPEVTQTPSHQVTQMGQEVILRCVPISNHLYFYWYRQILGQKVEFLVSFYNNEISEKSEIFDDQFSVERPDGSNFTLKIRSTKLEDSAMYFCASSEGADTDTQYFGPGTRLTVL.

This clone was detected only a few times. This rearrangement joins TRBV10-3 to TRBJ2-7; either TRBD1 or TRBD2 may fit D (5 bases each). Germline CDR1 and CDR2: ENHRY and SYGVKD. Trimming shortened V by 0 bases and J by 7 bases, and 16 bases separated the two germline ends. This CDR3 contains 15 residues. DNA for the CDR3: TGTGCCATCAGTGAGTCGACGAGGAACGGGGCTGAGCAGTACTTC. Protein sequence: CAISESTRNGAEQYF.

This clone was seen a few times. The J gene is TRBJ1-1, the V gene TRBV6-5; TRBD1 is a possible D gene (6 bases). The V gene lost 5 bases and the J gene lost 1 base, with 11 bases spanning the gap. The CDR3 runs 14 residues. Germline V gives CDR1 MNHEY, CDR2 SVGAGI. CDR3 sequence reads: CASSLLDRNTEAFF. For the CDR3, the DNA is TGTGCCAGCAGTCTCCTGGACAGGAACACTGAAGCTTTCTTT.